This section outlines one T cell receptor beta chain sequence together with its context. This clonotype was seen more than once but under ten times. This receptor's antigen is unknown. Base quality data are lacking; no much larger clone is found one base away. Only healthy Caucasian donors were included. The twin cohort comprised three pairs of female monozygotic twins, all aged roughly 18 to 29 years. CD4+ and CD8+ T cell populations were isolated with positive isolation kits from Invitrogen. This sample stems from a study of identical twins (dated by TCRdb to between 2015 and 2016). Notes on the research overall: The study deep-sequenced TCR alpha and beta repertoires from monozygotic twins, unrelated adults of various ages and cord blood to test whether fetal clonotypes persist. To rule out contamination, the twin experiments were replicated at different times with different library preparation protocols.

Receptor amplification or capture employed 5' RACE. The instrument given in TCRdb is Illumina HiSeq 2000. Template switching introduced a universal primer binding site; the final cDNA contained a unique molecular identifier, enabling accurate counting of TCR cDNA molecules. First-strand cDNA for TCR alpha and beta chains was synthesized from specific primers in the conserved constant-segment region. To control for contamination, every cDNA library was double barcoded, receiving both a SMART-Mk sample barcode and Illumina barcodes. Two successive PCR steps introduced TruSeq adapter sequences along with Illumina sample barcodes. Sequencing of the TCR alpha and beta cDNA libraries was done on the Illumina HiSeq platform using custom primers. The source study handled its data this way. MiGEC processed the raw reads to extract unique molecular identifiers, while MiXCR was used to determine the CDR3 positions. Recombination models were inferred per individual with the repgenHMM and IGoR tools using an EM algorithm. Shared clonotypes were analyzed with the tcR package in R, and sharing was normalized by the product of cloneset sizes. Out-of-frame nonproductive sequences were analyzed to study raw recombination free of thymic and clonal selection effects. The public reads were reanalyzed by TCRdb: fastp trimming at Q25, MiXCR alignment, in-frame beta chains only. Rows matching on CDR3 protein sequence are summarized as one entry with the most common DNA and genes. The V and J calls were not made by the authors but by TCRdb's processing. The sample table shows about 500,000 distinct CDR3 sequences, and approximately 14% are seen once. Of the sample, 0.98% falls within the top ten clones.

Results the study describes overall, beyond this receptor: Abundant cord blood beta clonotypes had fewer insertions, young adult naive repertoires showed a similar but weaker trend, and memory repertoires showed no such trend. Recombination models systematically underestimated out-of-frame TCR alpha sharing in monozygotic twins but agreed with sharing between unrelated individuals. Conclusions relied on cross-sectional statistical analysis, since the same donors could not be followed over many years. Excess twin sharing in beta out-of-frame sequences was weaker because fewer shared sequences lowered the signal-to-noise ratio. Compared with coincidental sharing between unrelated individuals, out-of-frame TCR alpha sequences shared between twins had an excess of sequences with low generation probability. Zero-insertion analyses could be partly confounded by invariant T cells such as MAIT and iNKT, although diverse VJ usage argued against such confounding for most clonotypes.

The sample was also reused in another study, on yellow fever vaccine responses in identical twins. The second paper further reports: The authors reported that the T cell response to vaccination in identical twins appeared partly convergent and partly personalized. In identical twins, the study followed T cell clones that responded to the vaccine with precision.

This clonotype originated in a woman between 18 and 29 years old in good health. The sample was CD4+ T cells sorted from blood.

The DNA is TGTGCCAGCAGCTTATACGCAGGCAGGGTAACACCCCTCCACTTT. This sequence encodes CASSLYAGRVTPLHF. The rearrangement joined TRBV7-3 to TRBJ1-6; possibly the D gene is TRBD1, per 5 matching bases. Based on the germline V gene, the CDR1 and CDR2 sequences are SGHTA and FQGTGA. The CDR3 goes from the cysteine to the phenylalanine over 15 residues. CDR3 DNA is the only sequence kept; it has 45 bases, read in frame from the first base. The V end loses 2 bases and the J end loses 11 bases, and a stretch of 16 bases separates them.